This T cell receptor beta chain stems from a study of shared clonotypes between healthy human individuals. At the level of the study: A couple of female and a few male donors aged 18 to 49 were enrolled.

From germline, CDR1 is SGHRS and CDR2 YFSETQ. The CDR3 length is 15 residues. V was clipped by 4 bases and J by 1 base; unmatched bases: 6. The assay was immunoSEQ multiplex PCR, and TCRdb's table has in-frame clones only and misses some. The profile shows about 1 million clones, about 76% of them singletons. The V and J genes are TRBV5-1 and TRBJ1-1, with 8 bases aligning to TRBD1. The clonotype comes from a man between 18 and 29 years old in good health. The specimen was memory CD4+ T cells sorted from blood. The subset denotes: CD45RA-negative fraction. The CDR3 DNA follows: TGCGCCAGCAGCCCAGCGGGGACAGGGAACACTGAAGCTTTCTTT. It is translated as CASSPAGTGNTEAFF.